The present TCR beta chain was sequenced within a study of blood T cell repertoires in COVID-19. Across the whole study: From the United States, Italy and Spain came samples of acute and convalescent COVID-19. PBMCs, B-cell-depleted T cells, or T cells provided the cDNA or gDNA that made up the material.

Germline V CDR1 and CDR2: SGHAT, FQNNGV. The CDR3 length is 16 residues. Trimming stripped 3 bases from V and 1 base from J, with 15 bases between. Authors' data handling: The assay estimated nucleated cells by amplifying reference gene primers. Repertoires were generated with immunoSEQ multiplex PCR, while TCRdb's copy carries only in-frame clones and drops some. The V and J calls and clone size come from that table; D and trimming were worked out from the DNA. This sample carries approximately 340,000 clones, around 83% of them seen once, and the ten largest clones take 2.5% to 3%. The source material was peripheral blood. J is TRBJ2-5 and V is TRBV11-2, with D possibly TRBD2 on 8 matching bases. The receptor was isolated from a man under 40 with active or convalescent COVID-19. The CDR3 is CASSLRGRGAQETQYF. CDR3 nucleotide sequence: TGTGCCAGCAGCTTGAGGGGGCGGGGGGCCCAAGAGACCCAGTACTTC.